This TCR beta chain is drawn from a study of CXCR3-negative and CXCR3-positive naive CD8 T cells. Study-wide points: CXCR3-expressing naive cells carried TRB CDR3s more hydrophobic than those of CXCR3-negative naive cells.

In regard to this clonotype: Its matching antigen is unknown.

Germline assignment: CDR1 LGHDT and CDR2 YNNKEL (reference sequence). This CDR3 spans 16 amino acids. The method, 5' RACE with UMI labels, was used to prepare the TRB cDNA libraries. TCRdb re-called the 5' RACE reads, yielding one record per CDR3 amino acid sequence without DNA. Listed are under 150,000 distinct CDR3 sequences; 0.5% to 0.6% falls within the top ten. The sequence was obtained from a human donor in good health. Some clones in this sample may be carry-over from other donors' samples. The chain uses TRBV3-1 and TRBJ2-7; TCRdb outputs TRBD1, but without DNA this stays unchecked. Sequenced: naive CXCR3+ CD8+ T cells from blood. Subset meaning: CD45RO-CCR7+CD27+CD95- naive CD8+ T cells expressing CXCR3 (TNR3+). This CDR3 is CASSQQGDEGTYEQYF.